These 24 T cell receptor beta chains came from one sample sequenced in a study of T cell repertoires in cytomegalovirus infection. TCRdb reanalysed the reads using MiXCR and keeps one entry per CDR3 protein. The sample contains just over 150,000 distinct CDR3 sequences, 20% to 30% of which appear only once. Material for sequencing was PBMCs. These receptors originate from a human donor in good health (CMV status not recorded). Some clones in this sample may be carry-over from other donors' samples.

The J gene is TRBJ2-6, the V gene TRBV9, with D hard to call. Per the germline V gene, CDR1 is SGDLS and CDR2 is YYNGEE. This CDR3 comprises 15 residues. V shed 4 bases and J shed 0 bases, with 8 bases lying between them. CDR3 protein: CASSPRLSGANVLTF. The CDR3 bases are TGTGCCAGCAGCCCCAGGCTCTCTGGGGCCAACGTCCTGACTTTC.

This clonotype was seen at least ten times. This sequence joins TRBV5-1 and TRBJ2-3, with D unresolved. The CDR3 loop spans 14 amino acids. Germline CDR1 and CDR2: SGHRS and YFSETQ. V was pared by 4 bases and J by 2 bases, with 11 bases between. The CDR3 coding sequence is TGCGCCAGCAGCCCGTCAACCTTCACAGATACGCAGTATTTT. This translates into CASSPSTFTDTQYF.

In its sample, this clonotype was seen many times. The CDR3 loop is CASSPSSSGANVLTF. The CDR3 DNA reads as TGTGCCAGCAGTCCAAGCAGCTCTGGGGCCAACGTCCTGACTTTC. V usage is TRBV6-2 or TRBV6-3 and J usage is TRBJ2-6; no reliable D call. The CDR3 loop spans 15 amino acids. V shed 5 bases and J shed 0 bases, with 8 bases lying between them. CDR1 is MNHEY, CDR2 SVGEGT, per germline.

J is TRBJ1-1 and V is TRBV5-6; D is unclear. V was shortened by 0 bases and J by 1 base, with 16 bases between the two germline ends. From germline, CDR1 is SGHDT and CDR2 YYEEEE. The CDR3 sequence is 17 residues long. The CDR3 DNA sequence: TGTGCCAGCAGCTTGGGAGGGTGGTGGGAACGGAACACTGAAGCTTTCTTT. Translated: CASSLGGWWERNTEAFF.

The genes are TRBV7-9 and TRBJ2-6; 8 nucleotides match TRBD1. CDR1 is SEHNR and CDR2 is FQNEAQ in the germline V gene (reference sequence). After removal of 3 bases from V and 2 bases from J, the junction contained 0 bases not matched to a gene. The CDR3 extends over 15 amino acids. The CDR3 loop is CASSFRGPGANVLTF. The CDR3 DNA follows: TGTGCCAGCAGCTTCAGGGGGCCTGGGGCCAACGTCCTGACTTTC.

The chain joins TRBV28 to TRBJ2-7; D might be TRBD1 or TRBD2, each matching 5 bases. The CDR3 loop spans 14 amino acids. V was trimmed by 5 bases and J by 5 bases, leaving 16 bases between them. In germline, CDR1 is MDHEN, CDR2 SYDVKM. The CDR3 DNA reads as TGTGCCAGCAGTGAGGATGAGGGGTTTGACGAGCAGTACTTC. Translation gives CASSEDEGFDEQYF. Complete variable domain (other parts from reference TRBV28 and TRBJ2-7): DVKVTQSSRYLVKRTGEKVFLECVQDMDHENMFWYRQDPGLGLRLIYFSYDVKMKEKGDIPEGYSVSREKKERFSLILESASTNQTSMYLCASSEDEGFDEQYFGPGTRLTVT.

This rearrangement joins TRBV11-3 to TRBJ1-2; 9 bases map to TRBD1. Germline loops: CDR1 SGHNT, CDR2 YENEEA. With 0 bases clipped from V and 8 bases from J, the junction kept 22 bases outside the gene matches. This CDR3 region has 20 residues. Here the CDR3 reads CASSLDWRTLQGALQEGYTF. CDR3 DNA sequence: TGTGCCAGCAGCTTAGACTGGAGGACCCTACAGGGGGCGCTTCAGGAGGGCTACACCTTC.

This clonotype occurred a few times. This chain links TRBV7-8 with TRBJ2-2, with TRBD2 identical over 13 bases. V lost 1 base and J lost 0; bases outside the gene matches: 5. The CDR3 spans 19 residues. Germline CDR1 is SGHVS and CDR2 is FQNEAQ. In DNA form, the CDR3 reads TGTGCCAGCAGCTTAGGGCTGACTAGCGGGGGGTCGAACACCGGGGAGCTGTTTTTT. Protein: CASSLGLTSGGSNTGELFF.

This clonotype was detected only a few times. The chain combines TRBV7-9 with TRBJ2-1; no firm D call. Trimming took off 4 bases at V and 5 bases at J, with 3 bases between the two ends. The CDR3 loop spans 11 amino acids. Germline CDR1 reads SEHNR; CDR2 reads FQNEAQ (reference sequence). Here the CDR3 reads CASSSNNEQFF. DNA of the CDR3: TGTGCCAGCAGCTCAAACAATGAGCAGTTCTTC. Using reference TRBV7-9 and TRBJ2-1 for the parts outside the CDR3, the full variable domain is DTGVSQNPRHKITKRGQNVTFRCDPISEHNRLYWYRQTLGQGPEFLTYFQNEAQLEKSRLLSDRFSAERPKGSFSTLEIQRTEQGDSAMYLCASSSNNEQFFGPGTRLTVL.

A few counts support this clonotype. This rearrangement joins TRBV18 to TRBJ2-1; either TRBD1 or TRBD2 may supply D (6 bases each). With 2 bases removed from V and 8 bases from J, the gap between germline ends came to 10 bases. Germline-derived CDR1 and CDR2 are KGHSH and LQKENI. The CDR3 runs 13 residues. The CDR3 spells CASSPDRGDEQFF. In DNA, the CDR3 is TGTGCCAGCTCACCAGATAGGGGGGATGAGCAGTTCTTC.

This clonotype occurred a few times. The chain is built from TRBV6-5 and TRBJ2-7; 8 bases match TRBD2. With 6 bases clipped from V and 0 bases from J, the junction kept 4 bases outside the gene matches. Germline V gene data show CDR1 as MNHEY and CDR2 as SVGAGI. This CDR3 region has 14 residues. The CDR3 loop reads CASSVAGPSYEQYF. CDR3 bases: TGTGCCAGCAGCGTAGCGGGGCCCTCCTACGAGCAGTACTTC.

This clonotype was found a few times. This rearrangement joins TRBV28 to TRBJ2-6; D possibly corresponds to TRBD1 (5 bases). V lost 5 bases and J lost 4, with 12 bases in between. This CDR3 is built from 15 residues. Germline values: CDR1 MDHEN, CDR2 SYDVKM. The CDR3 loop reads CASSDRGAGANVLTF. DNA for the CDR3: TGTGCCAGCAGTGATAGGGGTGCCGGGGCCAACGTCCTGACTTTC.

This clonotype showed up many times. This chain joins TRBV7-2 and TRBJ2-7; D might be TRBD2 (5 bases). Trimming took off 5 bases at V and 2 bases at J, with 13 bases between the two ends. This CDR3 has 14 residues. From germline, CDR1 is SGHTA and CDR2 FQGNSA. CDR3 residues: CASSAPDWAYEQYF. The CDR3 nucleotides are TGTGCCAGCAGCGCCCCGGACTGGGCCTACGAGCAGTACTTC.

A few counts support this clonotype. The chain is built from TRBV5-4 and TRBJ1-1; no clear D. This CDR3 contains 13 residues. CDR1 SGHNT and CDR2 YYREEE come from the germline V gene (reference sequence). Trimming took 3 bases from V and 12 from J, leaving 18 bases between them. CDR3 region: CASSWARQDQTFF. The CDR3 bases are TGTGCCAGCAGCTGGGCCCGGCAGGACCAAACTTTCTTT.

This sequence joins TRBV29-1 and TRBJ2-3; 9 nucleotides agree with TRBD1. The germline gives CDR1 SQVTM, CDR2 ANQGSEA. CDR3 length: 15 residues. V trimming: 7 bases; J trimming: 0 bases; junction bases outside the gene matches: 8. CDR3 protein: CSGLDRGSSTDTQYF. In DNA, the CDR3 is TGCAGCGGACTGGACAGGGGCTCTAGCACAGATACGCAGTATTTT.

The table lists this clonotype with many counts. The rearrangement uses TRBV28 and TRBJ2-7; unclear D gene. The germline gives CDR1 MDHEN, CDR2 SYDVKM. V lost 1 base to trimming and J lost 4 bases, with 8 bases between them. This CDR3 comprises 13 residues. CDR3: CASSLSVYYEQYF. The CDR3 nucleotides are TGTGCCAGCAGTTTATCTGTTTATTACGAGCAGTACTTC.

The chain links TRBV12-3 or TRBV12-4 to TRBJ1-3, with a tentative D call TRBD1 (6 bases). This CDR3 spans 14 amino acids. V dropped 6 bases and J dropped 0 bases, with 9 bases sitting between them. CDR3 amino acids: CASRTQGSGNTIYF. The CDR3 DNA reads TGTGCCAGCAGAACACAGGGCTCTGGAAACACCATATATTTT.

This clonotype was seen once. V and J are TRBV6-5 and TRBJ1-1, with TRBD1 matching 10 bases. This CDR3 is built from 15 residues. Losses at the gene ends were 2 bases for V and 1 base for J; bases not matched to a gene: 1. Germline V gene data show CDR1 as MNHEY and CDR2 as SVGAGI. Here the CDR3 DNA reads TGTGCCAGCAGTTACGACAGGGGGCAGAACACTGAAGCTTTCTTT. This sequence encodes CASSYDRGQNTEAFF.

Worth noting for this clonotype: Its ends do not fully match the called genes, so a read error is possible. This chain uses TRBV7-2 with TRBJ2-4; D could derive from TRBD1 or TRBD2 (5 bases each). Germline lookup yields CDR1 SGHTA and CDR2 FQGNSA. The CDR3 runs 16 residues. The CDR3 sequence: CASSPPGLRANNIQYF. The CDR3, as DNA: TGTGCCAGCAGCCCGCCGGGGCTCCGAGCCAACAACATTCAGTACTTC.

The rearrangement links TRBV18 to TRBJ1-2; D is ambiguous. This CDR3 has 13 residues. In germline, CDR1 is KGHSH, CDR2 LQKENI. Trimming removed 4 bases at V and 3 bases at J, with 9 bases between. The CDR3 nucleotides read TGTGCCAGCTCACAGAGGGAGGACTATGGCTACACCTTC. This gives the protein CASSQREDYGYTF.

This clonotype was counted between two and nine times. The chain combines TRBV12-3 or TRBV12-4 with TRBJ2-1, with D tentatively TRBD2 (6 bases). CDR3 size: 13 residues. The ends were cut back, 7 bases at V and 8 bases at J, with 15 bases in the middle. DNA of the CDR3: TGTGCCAGCAACCGGAGACTAGATGATGAGCAGTTCTTC. Its protein is CASNRRLDDEQFF.

The V and J genes are TRBV28 and TRBJ2-5; D ambiguous. Germline V gene lookup returns CDR1 MDHEN and CDR2 SYDVKM. The CDR3 length is 13 residues. The V gene lost 3 bases and the J gene lost 3 bases, with 8 bases spanning the gap. This chain's CDR3 is CASSFSTKETQYF. CDR3 DNA: TGTGCCAGCAGTTTTAGTACCAAAGAGACCCAGTACTTC.

This sequence joins TRBV7-3 and TRBJ1-1; D gene unclear. The germline CDR1 and CDR2 sequences are SGHTA and FQGTGA. The CDR3 runs 15 residues. Trimming left V 1 base short and J 6 bases short, with 15 bases between. CDR3 region: CASSLMGGSKAEAFF. CDR3 nucleotide sequence: TGTGCCAGCAGCTTAATGGGAGGGAGTAAGGCTGAAGCTTTCTTT.

This clonotype was detected ten times or more. The chain joins TRBV7-6 to TRBJ2-7, with D perhaps TRBD1 (5 bases). This CDR3 is 14 amino acids long. The V end was cut by 3 bases, the J end by 1 base, with 10 bases between. Germline loops: CDR1 SGHVS, CDR2 FNYEAQ. The CDR3 DNA follows: TGTGCCAGCAGCTTTCGACAGACTTCCTACGAGCAGTACTTC. It encodes CASSFRQTSYEQYF.